The clone carrying this TCR beta chain was picked up a small number of times. As yet, its antigen is unknown. Researchers tagged individual cDNA molecules with unique molecular identifiers. TCRdb reprocessed the 5' RACE reads with MiXCR, giving one entry per CDR3 protein. Of roughly 80,000 distinct CDR3 sequences detected, approximately 11% appear once; the ten largest clones hold 12%. The sample belongs to a study of early T cells in non-severe SARS-CoV-2 infection. About the research overall: With bulk RNA from unsorted whole blood as input, sequencing yielded unpaired chains.

The V end was cut by 5 bases, the J end by 2 bases, with 13 bases between. CDR3 length: 15 residues. CDR1 and CDR2 from the germline V gene are SSHAT and FNYEAQ (reference sequence). The study, taken as a whole, reports: CD4 and private specificities were missed by VDJdb matching, which favored anti-spike CD8 responses.

The genes are TRBV7-7 and TRBJ2-1, with D possibly being TRBD1 (6 bases). The receptor comes from an adult who was a healthcare worker with PCR-confirmed SARS-CoV-2 infection or an uninfected control (not recorded which). Sequences were derived from whole blood, sampled at baseline. In DNA, the CDR3 is TGTGCCAGCAGCCAAAACAGGGTTACCTACAATGAGCAGTTCTTC. Translating gives CASSQNRVTYNEQFF.